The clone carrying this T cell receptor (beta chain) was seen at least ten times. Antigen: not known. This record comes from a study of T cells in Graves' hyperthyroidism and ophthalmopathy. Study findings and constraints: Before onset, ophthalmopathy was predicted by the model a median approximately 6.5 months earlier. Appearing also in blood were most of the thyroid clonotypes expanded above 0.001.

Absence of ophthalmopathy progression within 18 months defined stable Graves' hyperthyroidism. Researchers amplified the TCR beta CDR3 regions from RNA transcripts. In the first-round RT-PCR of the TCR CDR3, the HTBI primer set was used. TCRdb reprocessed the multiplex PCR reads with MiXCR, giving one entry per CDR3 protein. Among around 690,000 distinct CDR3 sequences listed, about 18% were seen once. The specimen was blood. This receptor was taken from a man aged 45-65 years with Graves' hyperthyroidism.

For the CDR3, the DNA is TGTGCCAGCAGTGCCGGGTCTGAAGATACGCAGTATTTT. Translation: CASSAGSEDTQYF. The V and J genes are TRBV12-3 or TRBV12-4 and TRBJ2-3; no firm D call. V was clipped by 5 bases and J by 5 bases, with 11 bases between them. This CDR3 spans 13 amino acids.